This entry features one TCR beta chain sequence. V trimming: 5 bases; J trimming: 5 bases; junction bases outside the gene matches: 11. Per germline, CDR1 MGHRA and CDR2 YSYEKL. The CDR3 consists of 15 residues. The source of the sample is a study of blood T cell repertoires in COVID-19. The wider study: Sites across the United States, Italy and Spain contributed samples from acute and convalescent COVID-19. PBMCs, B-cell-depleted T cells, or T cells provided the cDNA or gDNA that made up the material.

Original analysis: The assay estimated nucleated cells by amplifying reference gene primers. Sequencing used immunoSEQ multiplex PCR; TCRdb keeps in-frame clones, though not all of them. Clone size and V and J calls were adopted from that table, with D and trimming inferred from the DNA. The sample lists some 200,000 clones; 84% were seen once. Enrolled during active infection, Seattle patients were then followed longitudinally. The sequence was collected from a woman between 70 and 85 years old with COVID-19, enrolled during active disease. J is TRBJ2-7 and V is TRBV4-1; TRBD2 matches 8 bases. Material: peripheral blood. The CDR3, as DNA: TGCGCCAGCAGCAAAACCGGGACTAGAGCGGACGAGCAGTACTTC. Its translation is CASSKTGTRADEQYF.